The 30 T cell receptor beta chains listed next were all sequenced from one sample in a study of T cells after posttransplantation cyclophosphamide. Clones were sequenced by immunoSEQ multiplex PCR, and TCRdb holds only the in-frame ones, with some missing. Of about 28,000 clones in the sample, 86% were seen once. Material: PBMCs. The receptors here all came from a man aged 45-60 years.

The chain has TRBV7-3 and TRBJ2-3; D is unclear. Germline-derived CDR1 and CDR2 are SGHTA and FQGTGA. This CDR3 has 16 amino acids. The germline V and J ends were trimmed by 5 bases and 5 bases, with 20 bases remaining between them. For the CDR3, the DNA is TGTGCCAGCAGCCCTACCTTGGGCGCCCAGAGAGATACGCAGTATTTT. Its protein is CASSPTLGAQRDTQYF.

V gene TRBV11-2 combines with J gene TRBJ2-3, with D perhaps matching TRBD2 (6 bases). Trimming removed 5 bases at V and 6 bases at J, with 18 bases between. The CDR3 contains 15 residues. CDR1 and CDR2 (germline): SGHAT, FQNNGV. The CDR3 region is CASSLPPRRGDTQYF. CDR3 in DNA: TGTGCCAGCAGCCTCCCGCCTAGGCGGGGTGATACGCAGTATTTT.

This rearrangement joins TRBV6-5 to TRBJ2-1; D possibly corresponds to TRBD2 (5 bases). Germline V gives CDR1 MNHEY, CDR2 SVGAGI. The V end was cut by 3 bases, the J end by 9 bases, with 18 bases between. This CDR3 comprises 15 residues. The CDR3 nucleotides read TGTGCCAGCAGTTATCAAACATCGGGAAGGAGTGAGCAGTTCTTC. This gives the protein CASSYQTSGRSEQFF.

The chain couples TRBV27 to TRBJ1-1; maybe TRBD1 (6 bases). This CDR3 has 14 residues. V gave up 3 bases and J gave up 5 bases, with 13 bases separating them. Germline V lookup: CDR1 MNHEY, CDR2 SMNVEV (reference sequence). The CDR3 here is CASSFSGGRTEAFF. CDR3 DNA: TGTGCCAGCAGTTTCTCGGGGGGGCGGACTGAAGCTTTCTTT.

The chain joins TRBV18 to TRBJ2-2; D possibly corresponds to TRBD2 (6 bases). CDR3 size: 16 residues. Germline V gene sequence: CDR1 KGHSH, CDR2 LQKENI. Trimming cost V 0 bases and J 6 bases, with 14 bases left between them. The CDR3 spells CASSPPGLKRAGELFF. DNA for the CDR3: TGTGCCAGCTCACCACCGGGACTCAAAAGGGCCGGGGAGCTGTTTTTT.

The genes are TRBV18 and TRBJ1-5, with 8 nucleotides matching TRBD1. Trimming at V came to 8 bases and at J to 6 bases, leaving 12 bases not matched to a gene. The CDR3 is 15 amino acids. CDR1 is KGHSH and CDR2 is LQKENI in the germline V gene. CDR3 DNA sequence: TGTGCCAGCACGAAGGACAGGGAGGGTACTCAGCCCCAGCATTTT. Encoded protein: CASTKDREGTQPQHF. The whole variable domain, filled in from reference TRBV18 and TRBJ1-5, reads NAGVMQNPRHLVRRRGQEARLRCSPMKGHSHVYWYRQLPEEGLKFMVYLQKENIIDESGMPKERFSAEFPKEGPSILRIQQVVRGDSAAYFCASTKDREGTQPQHFGDGTRLSIL.

The chain carries TRBV7-8 and TRBJ2-7; D perhaps matches TRBD1 (7 bases). Deletions cut 5 bases from V and 0 bases from J, with 23 bases between. Germline V gives CDR1 SGHVS, CDR2 FQNEAQ. This CDR3 is 18 amino acids long. The CDR3 DNA sequence: TGTGCCAGCAGCGTTCCCGGAGGGGGCAACAGAATCTCCTACGAGCAGTACTTC. Translated, it gives CASSVPGGGNRISYEQYF.

With respect to this clone: A read error may produce the germline difference seen at one junction end. The V gene is TRBV4-2, the J gene TRBJ2-5; 8 nucleotides line up with TRBD2. The CDR3 totals 13 residues. Germline CDR1 LGHNA, CDR2 YNFKEQ. The CDR3 sequence is CASRQAGEETQYF. The CDR3 DNA is TGTGCCAGCAGGCAAGCGGGAGAAGAGACCCAGTACTTC.

This chain links TRBV19 with TRBJ2-5, with unresolved D. CDR1 is LNHDA and CDR2 is SQIVND in the germline V gene (reference sequence). Trimming removed 3 bases at V and 0 bases at J, with 5 bases between. The CDR3 spans 13 residues. The CDR3 region is CASSIFHQETQYF. The CDR3 bases are TGTGCCAGTAGTATCTTCCACCAAGAGACCCAGTACTTC.

This clone was counted a single time. The rearrangement uses TRBV12-5 and TRBJ2-2; D unresolved. Trimming took off 2 bases at V and 1 base at J, with 5 bases between the two ends. CDR1 LGHNT and CDR2 FRNRAP come from the germline V gene. CDR3 length: 14 residues. In DNA, the CDR3 is TGTGCTAGTGGTTTGCTCGGGAACACCGGGGAGCTGTTTTTT. This translates into CASGLLGNTGELFF.

The V call is TRBV6-1, the J call TRBJ2-1, with TRBD2 matching 9 bases. From germline, CDR1 is MNHNS and CDR2 SASEGT. This CDR3 region has 16 residues. V lost 2 bases, J lost 2 bases, and 4 bases stayed unmatched. The CDR3 DNA sequence: TGTGCCAGCAGTGAATATGGCGGGAGGGCCTACAATGAGCAGTTCTTC. It is translated as CASSEYGGRAYNEQFF.

This chain links TRBV5-1 with TRBJ1-2; the match to TRBD1 covers 10 bases. The CDR3 covers 15 residues. The germline V gene encodes CDR1 SGHRS and CDR2 YFSETQ. Trimming at V came to 7 bases and at J to 4 bases, leaving 10 bases not matched to a gene. In nucleotides, the CDR3 is TGCGCCAGCCGCTACTCGACAGGGGGCGGCTATGGCTACACCTTC. Amino acids: CASRYSTGGGYGYTF.

The count of this clone is one. V gene TRBV2 combines with J gene TRBJ2-7, with a weak D call TRBD1 (6 bases). CDR1 is SNHLY, CDR2 FYNNEI, per germline. V lost 6 bases and J lost 13, with 13 bases in between. This CDR3 is built from 10 residues. The CDR3 protein is CASSTTGPYF. DNA of the CDR3: TGTGCCAGCAGCACCACAGGGCCTTACTTC. Full variable domain (rest looked up from reference TRBV2 and TRBJ2-7): EPEVTQTPSHQVTQMGQEVILRCVPISNHLYFYWYRQILGQKVEFLVSFYNNEISEKSEIFDDQFSVERPDGSNFTLKIRSTKLEDSAMYFCASSTTGPYFGPGTRLTVT.

This clone was observed a few times. The chain is built from TRBV6-4 and TRBJ2-4; D gene unclear. There are 15 residues in the CDR3. V was trimmed by 3 bases and J by 1 base, leaving 10 bases between them. Per the germline V gene, CDR1 is MRHNA and CDR2 is SNTAGT. Here the CDR3 DNA reads TGTGCCAGCAGTGATAACAGCAAGGCCAAAAACATTCAGTACTTC. It translates to CASSDNSKAKNIQYF.

This rearrangement joins TRBV7-3 to TRBJ2-2; D might be TRBD2 (5 bases). Germline V gene data show CDR1 as SGHTA and CDR2 as FQGTGA. The CDR3 covers 14 residues. V was shortened by 3 bases and J by 7 bases, with 12 bases between the two germline ends. The CDR3 reads CASSLTGGVGELFF. CDR3 DNA sequence: TGTGCCAGCAGCTTGACCGGAGGTGTCGGGGAGCTGTTTTTT.

The V call is TRBV20-1, the J call TRBJ1-1, with D uncertain. This CDR3 contains 10 residues. V lost 6 bases and J 3 bases, leaving 5 bases between the germline ends. Germline CDR1 and CDR2: DFQATT and SNEGSKA (reference sequence). This CDR3 is CSAYDTEAFF. In DNA form, the CDR3 reads TGCAGTGCCTACGACACTGAAGCTTTCTTT.

The chain is built from TRBV2 and TRBJ1-6; D remains ambiguous. The germline CDR1 and CDR2 sequences are SNHLY and FYNNEI. Trimming took 0 bases from V and 3 from J, leaving 9 bases between them. The CDR3 covers 16 residues. CDR3 coding DNA: TGTGCCAGCAGTGAAGCCGAGACAAGCTATAATTCACCCCTCCACTTT. Residues: CASSEAETSYNSPLHF.

The chain is built from TRBV6-5 and TRBJ1-4, with a weak D call TRBD1 (5 bases). Germline CDR1 and CDR2: MNHEY and SVGAGI. The CDR3 is made up of 14 amino acids. Trimming removed 5 bases at V and 8 bases at J, with 15 bases between. The CDR3, as DNA: TGTGCCAGCAGTCTCTATCCCGCAGGGGAAAAACTGTTTTTT. This translates into CASSLYPAGEKLFF.

This sequence joins TRBV5-4 and TRBJ2-7; the match to TRBD1 covers 8 bases. The ends lost 0 bases at V and 2 bases at J; junction bases unmatched: 4. The CDR3 totals 15 residues. CDR1 and CDR2 from the germline V gene are SGHNT and YYREEE (reference sequence). CDR3 DNA: TGTGCCAGCAGCTTGGGGGGACAGGTAACCTACGAGCAGTACTTC. It yields the protein CASSLGGQVTYEQYF.

The DNA of the CDR3 is TGTGCCAGCAGCTATTCCAGCCCTCTAGTCCGCACTGAGCAGTTCTTC. Encoded protein: CASSYSSPLVRTEQFF. The chain recombines TRBV7-8 with TRBJ2-1; D is ambiguous. V lost 4 bases and J 9 bases, leaving 22 bases between the germline ends. CDR1 is SGHVS and CDR2 is FQNEAQ in the germline V gene. The CDR3 runs to 16 residues.

The V and J genes are TRBV19 and TRBJ1-2; a weak D match, TRBD1 (6 bases). Trimming left V 5 bases short and J 2 bases short, with 12 bases between. CDR3 size: 14 residues. The germline gives CDR1 LNHDA, CDR2 SQIVND (reference sequence). The CDR3 nucleotides are TGTGCCAGTAGTGTCACAGGGTTAAACTATGGCTACACCTTC. This encodes CASSVTGLNYGYTF.

The chain is built from TRBV27 and TRBJ1-5; 7 bases match TRBD1. The CDR3 runs 14 residues. Germline loops: CDR1 MNHEY, CDR2 SMNVEV (reference sequence). V trimming: 10 bases; J trimming: 2 bases; junction bases outside the gene matches: 8. This CDR3 reads CATRADRGNQPQHF. The CDR3 nucleotides are TGTGCCACCCGGGCTGACAGGGGCAATCAGCCCCAGCATTTT.

The chain links TRBV11-3 to TRBJ2-1; D remains unclear. Germline V CDR1 and CDR2: SGHNT, YENEEA. This CDR3 has 14 amino acids. V lost 5 bases, J lost 2 bases, and 10 bases lay in between. The CDR3 sequence: CASSPLRAYNEQFF. The CDR3 DNA reads as TGTGCCAGCAGCCCCCTACGGGCCTACAATGAGCAGTTCTTC.

CDR3 in DNA: TGCGCCAGCAGCCCTACCGGACAGGGGGCGAGGGAGACCCAGTACTTC. Its protein is CASSPTGQGARETQYF. The chain carries TRBV5-1 and TRBJ2-5; 11 nucleotides align to TRBD1. Trimming took 4 bases from V and 5 from J; bases not matched to a gene: 10. The CDR3 loop spans 16 amino acids. The germline gives CDR1 SGHRS, CDR2 YFSETQ. The whole variable domain, filled in from reference TRBV5-1 and TRBJ2-5, reads KAGVTQTPRYLIKTRGQQVTLSCSPISGHRSVSWYQQTPGQGLQFLFEYFSETQRNKGNFPGRFSGRQFSNSRSEMNVSTLELGDSALYLCASSPTGQGARETQYFGPGTRLLVL.

V gene TRBV9 combines with J gene TRBJ2-1; 14 bases agree with TRBD2. V trimming: 4 bases; J trimming: 2 bases; junction bases outside the gene matches: 5. The germline CDR1 and CDR2 sequences are SGDLS and YYNGEE. The CDR3 totals 17 residues. This chain's CDR3 is CASSSGTSGGPYNEQFF. In nucleotides, the CDR3 is TGTGCCAGCAGCTCCGGGACTAGCGGGGGCCCCTACAATGAGCAGTTCTTC. Complete variable domain (other parts from reference TRBV9 and TRBJ2-1): DSGVTQTPKHLITATGQRVTLRCSPRSGDLSVYWYQQSLDQGLQFLIQYYNGEERAKGNILERFSAQQFPDLHSELNLSSLELGDSALYFCASSSGTSGGPYNEQFFGPGTRLTVL.

The chain is built from TRBV7-8 and TRBJ1-2; D unresolved. The CDR3 covers 13 residues. Germline V CDR1 and CDR2: SGHVS, FQNEAQ. V was clipped by 2 bases and J by 6 bases, with 10 bases between them. The CDR3 protein is CASSLSPGDGYTF. The CDR3 region has the DNA TGTGCCAGCAGCTTATCTCCGGGAGATGGCTACACCTTC.

The J gene is TRBJ1-1, the V gene TRBV5-1; weak D call: TRBD1 (5 bases). The CDR3 spans 14 residues. V lost 4 bases, J lost 0 bases, and 10 bases lay in between. Germline V gene data show CDR1 as SGHRS and CDR2 as YFSETQ. CDR3 sequence: CASSPAGMNTEAFF. CDR3 nucleotide sequence: TGCGCCAGCAGCCCGGCAGGGATGAACACTGAAGCTTTCTTT.

This clone has just a few counts. This chain links TRBV25-1 with TRBJ1-6; perhaps TRBD1 as D (5 bases). The length of the CDR3 is 14 residues. CDR1 and CDR2 from the germline V gene are MGHDK and SYGVNS. Trimming pared 4 bases from V and 7 bases from J, leaving 11 bases between. The CDR3: CASSGTGANSPLHF. In DNA form, the CDR3 reads TGTGCCAGCAGTGGCACAGGAGCGAATTCACCCCTCCACTTT. The full variable domain, in which reference TRBV25-1 and TRBJ1-6 provide the parts outside the CDR3, is EADIYQTPRYLVIGTGKKITLECSQTMGHDKMYWYQQDPGMELHLIHYSYGVNSTEKGDLSSESTVSRIRTEHFPLTLESARPSHTSQYLCASSGTGANSPLHFGNGTRLTVT.

J is TRBJ2-1 and V is TRBV7-3; D is uncertain. The germline gives CDR1 SGHTA, CDR2 FQGTGA. This CDR3 region has 14 residues. The V gene lost 4 bases and the J gene lost 0 bases, with 7 bases spanning the gap. CDR3 protein: CASSSGSSYNEQFF. The CDR3 nucleotides are TGTGCCAGCAGCTCGGGTAGCTCCTACAATGAGCAGTTCTTC. Full variable domain (missing parts from reference TRBV7-3 and TRBJ2-1): GAGVSQTPSNKVTEKGKYVELRCDPISGHTALYWYRQSLGQGPEFLIYFQGTGAADDSGLPNDRFFAVRPEGSVSTLKIQRTERGDSAVYLCASSSGSSYNEQFFGPGTRLTVL.

Comments on this clone: A read error may produce the germline difference seen at one junction end. The sample carries other DNA sequences with the same CDR3. The chain has TRBV14 and TRBJ1-1; tentatively, D is TRBD1 (5 bases). Germline lookup yields CDR1 SGHDN and CDR2 FVKESK. The CDR3 loop spans 15 amino acids. The CDR3 protein is CASSQEGGANTEAFF. CDR3 nucleotide sequence: TGTGCCAGCAGCCAAGAAGGAGGGGCGAACACTGAAGCTTTTTTT.